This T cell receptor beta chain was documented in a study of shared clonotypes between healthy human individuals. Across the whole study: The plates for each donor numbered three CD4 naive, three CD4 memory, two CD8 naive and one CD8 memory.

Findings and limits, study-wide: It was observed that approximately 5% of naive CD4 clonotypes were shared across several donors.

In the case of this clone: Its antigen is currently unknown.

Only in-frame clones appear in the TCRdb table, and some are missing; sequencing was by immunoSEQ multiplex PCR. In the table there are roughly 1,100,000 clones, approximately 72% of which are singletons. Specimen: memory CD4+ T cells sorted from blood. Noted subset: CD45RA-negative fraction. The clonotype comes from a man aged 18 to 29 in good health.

In DNA, the CDR3 is TGTGCCAGTAGCCTGTCCCCGGAAAACTATGGCTACACCTTC. Protein product: CASSLSPENYGYTF. V usage is TRBV19 and J usage is TRBJ1-2; D remains ambiguous. The germline V and J ends were trimmed by 6 bases and 2 bases, with 13 bases remaining between them. The CDR3 length is 14 residues. Germline CDR1 LNHDA, CDR2 SQIVND (reference sequence).